A single sample is the source of the 18 T cell receptor beta chains below, sequenced in a study of OX40 agonist ivuxolimab in advanced cancers. Some clones are missing from TCRdb's copy, which holds only in-frame ones; the method was immunoSEQ multiplex PCR. Counted here are about 64,000 clones, approximately 85% occurring once; the ten biggest clones make up around 9.5%. The sequencing here drew on CD4+ or CD8+ T cells sorted from blood, taken in a trial of the OX40 agonist ivuxolimab. The receptors were gathered from an adult with an advanced solid tumor such as melanoma, head and neck, liver or kidney cancer.

CDR3 bases: TGCAGCGTAGCAGGGGCAGATACGCAGTATTTT. Translation gives CSVAGADTQYF. This sequence joins TRBV29-1 and TRBJ2-3; tentatively, D is TRBD1 (6 bases). V was shortened by 6 bases and J by 4 bases, with 8 bases between the two germline ends. Germline V lookup: CDR1 SQVTM, CDR2 ANQGSEA. This CDR3 has 11 amino acids.

The chain carries TRBV7-2 and TRBJ1-3; D is uncertain. CDR1 is SGHTA, CDR2 FQGNSA, per germline. V lost 5 bases and J lost 3, with 11 bases in between. The CDR3 spans 14 residues. CDR3 in DNA: TGTGCCAGCAGCCGGGCCGATGGTGGAAACACCATATATTTT. It yields the protein CASSRADGGNTIYF.

The chain carries TRBV7-9 and TRBJ2-1, with 11 bases identical to TRBD2. This CDR3 comprises 16 residues. The germline V gene has CDR1 SEHNR and CDR2 FQNEAQ (reference sequence). V shed 4 bases, J shed 3 bases, and the junction held 5 bases outside the gene matches. DNA for the CDR3: TGTGCCAGCAGCTCCCCGGGACTAGCGGACTACAATGAGCAGTTCTTC. It encodes CASSSPGLADYNEQFF.

This clone came up once. This rearrangement joins TRBV4-2 to TRBJ2-7, with 10 positions matching TRBD2. This CDR3 has 16 amino acids. Germline V gene sequence: CDR1 LGHNA, CDR2 YNFKEQ. V was clipped by 3 bases and J by 0 bases; unmatched bases: 5. The CDR3 is CASSHHTSGDSYEQYF. CDR3 DNA sequence: TGTGCCAGCAGCCACCACACTAGCGGGGACTCCTACGAGCAGTACTTC.

The genes are TRBV11-2 and TRBJ2-3, with 7 bases that match TRBD2. Germline V lookup: CDR1 SGHAT, CDR2 FQNNGV. The CDR3 covers 14 residues. J was trimmed by 4 bases and V by 6 bases; bases with no gene match: 7. The CDR3 reads CASRTQTSSDTQYF. The CDR3 DNA reads TGTGCCAGCAGGACTCAGACTAGCTCAGATACGCAGTATTTT.

The CDR3 nucleotides read TGTGCCAGCAGTTATTCAGAGAACACTGAAGCTTTCTTT. This gives the protein CASSYSENTEAFF. The J gene is TRBJ1-1, the V gene TRBV6-5; D uncertain. This CDR3 has 13 amino acids. Trimming pared 3 bases from V and 1 base from J, leaving 6 bases between. Germline V lookup: CDR1 MNHEY, CDR2 SVGAGI.

This clone was counted only a few times. J is TRBJ1-5 and V is TRBV19, with D uncertain. The CDR3 is 13 residues long. V gave up 4 bases and J gave up 4 bases, with 8 bases separating them. Germline-derived CDR1 and CDR2 are LNHDA and SQIVND (reference sequence). CDR3 DNA: TGTGCCAGTAGTAGTGACCCTAATCAGCCCCAGCATTTT. Its protein product is CASSSDPNQPQHF.

The rearrangement joins TRBV27 to TRBJ2-1; D gene uncertain. V was pared by 6 bases and J by 10 bases, with 13 bases between. The CDR3 has 12 residues. CDR1 MNHEY and CDR2 SMNVEV come from the germline V gene (reference sequence). The CDR3 bases are TGTGCCAGCAGAACTCCTCCCTTCGAGCAGTTCTTC. Its protein product is CASRTPPFEQFF.

The rearrangement uses TRBV15 and TRBJ2-2; D gene unclear. CDR1 is LNHNV, CDR2 YYDKDF, per germline (reference sequence). Between the trimmed V and J ends, which lost 3 bases and 2 bases, there was a span of 7 bases. CDR3 length: 14 residues. CDR3 nucleotides: TGTGCCACCAGCAGGAGCTATAACACCGGGGAGCTGTTTTTT. This gives the protein CATSRSYNTGELFF.

J is TRBJ2-5 and V is TRBV19; TRBD2 might be the D (5 bases). This CDR3 has 19 amino acids. V was cut by 2 bases and J by 3 bases, with 25 bases left in between. Germline-derived CDR1 and CDR2 are LNHDA and SQIVND (reference sequence). The CDR3 loop reads CASSIWTPYKGTGKETQYF. DNA of the CDR3: TGTGCCAGTAGTATATGGACCCCGTACAAGGGAACGGGGAAAGAGACCCAGTACTTC.

The chain combines TRBV6-8 with TRBJ2-7, with D possibly being TRBD1 (5 bases). Germline lookup yields CDR1 MNHGY and CDR2 SAAAGT. With 2 bases removed from V and 4 bases from J, the gap between germline ends came to 21 bases. The CDR3 is 17 residues long. For the CDR3, the DNA is TGTGCCAGCAGTTACCCACGAAAACAGGCCTCCCAGTACGAGCAGTACTTC. Translating gives CASSYPRKQASQYEQYF.

The chain has TRBV7-2 and TRBJ2-2; D is perhaps TRBD1 (5 bases). The V gene lost 5 bases and the J gene lost 6 bases, with 13 bases spanning the gap. Germline V lookup: CDR1 SGHTA, CDR2 FQGNSA. This CDR3 spans 14 amino acids. As DNA, the CDR3 is TGTGCCAGCAGCCCCGACAGCCATCCCGGGGAGCTGTTTTTT. It codes for CASSPDSHPGELFF.

This clone is deemed medium-sized. The chain carries TRBV2 and TRBJ2-7; D ambiguous. The CDR3 covers 10 residues. Trimming cost V 2 bases and J 4 bases, with 0 bases left between them. Germline V gene lookup returns CDR1 SNHLY and CDR2 FYNNEI. CDR3 residues: CASSEYEQYF. CDR3 in DNA: TGTGCCAGCAGTGAATACGAGCAGTACTTC.

The table lists this clone with a few counts. The CDR3 is CASSPMGLSYEQYF. Here the CDR3 DNA reads TGTGCCAGCAGTCCAATGGGCCTCTCCTACGAGCAGTACTTC. The rearrangement uses TRBV2 and TRBJ2-7; no reliable D call. This CDR3 is 14 amino acids long. Per germline, CDR1 SNHLY and CDR2 FYNNEI. V lost 5 bases and J lost 0, with 11 bases in between.

This sequence joins TRBV5-4 and TRBJ2-7; 10 bases line up with TRBD1. CDR1 and CDR2 (germline): SGHNT, YYREEE (reference sequence). The CDR3 runs to 15 residues. Trimming took 4 bases from V and 4 from J; bases not matched to a gene: 8. In nucleotides, the CDR3 is TGTGCCAGCAGCAGTGGACAGGGGGTTCGATACGAGCAGTACTTC. Translating it yields CASSSGQGVRYEQYF.

This chain joins TRBV6-1 and TRBJ1-5; D is undetermined. The CDR3 covers 14 residues. Trimming removed 4 bases at V and 3 bases at J, with 10 bases between. CDR1 MNHNS and CDR2 SASEGT come from the germline V gene. The CDR3 DNA reads TGTGCCAGCAGTGTGCAAGGGCCCAATCAGCCCCAGCATTTT. It encodes CASSVQGPNQPQHF.

This clone was counted a single time. This chain connects TRBV7-9 to TRBJ2-7; the match to TRBD1 covers 10 bases. This CDR3 contains 14 residues. V lost 6 bases and J lost 5; bases outside the gene matches: 7. The V gene's germline CDR1 is SEHNR and CDR2 FQNEAQ (reference sequence). The CDR3 sequence: CASSLRDRGHEQYF. In DNA, the CDR3 is TGTGCCAGCAGTTTACGGGACAGGGGCCACGAGCAGTACTTC.

This clone was seen more than once but under ten times. The rearrangement links TRBV5-1 to TRBJ1-2, with 8 bases that match TRBD1. There are 15 residues in the CDR3. CDR1 is SGHRS and CDR2 is YFSETQ in the germline V gene. V trimming: 6 bases; J trimming: 0 bases; junction bases outside the gene matches: 7. DNA for the CDR3: TGCGCCAGCACCCTGAGACAGGGGACTAACTATGGCTACACCTTC. This sequence encodes CASTLRQGTNYGYTF.